Below are 31 T cell receptor beta chains sequenced from a single sample in a study of blood T cell repertoires in COVID-19. Sequencing was performed with immunoSEQ multiplex PCR; in TCRdb, only in-frame clones are kept and a portion is missing. The sample holds under 200,000 clones; approximately 86% are singletons and the top ten take under 0.65%. Sequenced input: peripheral blood. All receptors derive from a man in his fifties or sixties with COVID-19, enrolled during active disease.

The chain joins TRBV7-3 to TRBJ2-2; 8 bases map to TRBD2. This CDR3 has 13 amino acids. Looked up from germline, CDR1 is SGHTA and CDR2 is FQGTGA. After removal of 3 bases from V and 8 bases from J, the junction contained 2 bases not matched to a gene. The CDR3 spells CASSFSGTGELFF. The CDR3 nucleotides read TGTGCCAGCAGCTTTAGCGGGACGGGGGAGCTGTTTTTT.

This chain uses TRBV6-5 with TRBJ2-5; 8 bases align to TRBD1. CDR3 length equals 15 residues. V dropped 2 bases and J dropped 4; count of bases not matched to a gene: 6. Germline CDR1 MNHEY, CDR2 SVGAGI. CDR3 sequence (DNA): TGTGCCAGCAGTTACGGAGGGACAGGCAGAGAGACCCAGTACTTC. It codes for CASSYGGTGRETQYF.

The V gene is TRBV19, the J gene TRBJ1-4, with 7 bases identical to TRBD1. The CDR3 has 13 residues. V shed 10 bases, J shed 11 bases, and the junction held 13 bases outside the gene matches. The germline V gene has CDR1 LNHDA and CDR2 SQIVND (reference sequence). The CDR3 DNA reads TGTGCCACCGGACAGGTCGTAGGTGGGAAACTGTTTTTT. As protein: CATGQVVGGKLFF.

This clone was observed a few times. The chain employs TRBV13 and TRBJ1-1; D ambiguous. The CDR3 contains 11 residues. Germline values: CDR1 PRHDT, CDR2 FYEKMQ (reference sequence). V gave up 6 bases and J gave up 3 bases, with 5 bases separating them. The chain's CDR3 is CASSRDTEAFF. The CDR3 DNA reads TGTGCCAGCAGTCGGGACACTGAAGCTTTCTTT.

This sequence joins TRBV30 and TRBJ2-7; TRBD2 might be the D (6 bases). The CDR3 length is 14 residues. The germline V gene encodes CDR1 GTSNPN and CDR2 SVGIG (reference sequence). With 0 bases removed from V and 2 bases from J, the gap between germline ends came to 11 bases. In DNA, the CDR3 is TGTGCCTGGAGTGTCGGAGGGATTACCTACGAGCAGTACTTC. Protein product: CAWSVGGITYEQYF.

The CDR3 DNA follows: TGTGCCAGCTCCGGGACAGGGGGAAGGGCTGAAGCTTTCTTT. This codes for CASSGTGGRAEAFF. The chain combines TRBV19 with TRBJ1-1; 11 bases align to TRBD1. The CDR3 has 14 residues. Germline V gene lookup returns CDR1 LNHDA and CDR2 SQIVND (reference sequence). Losses at the gene ends were 9 bases for V and 6 bases for J; bases not matched to a gene: 9.

This rearrangement joins TRBV29-1 to TRBJ2-1; 7 nucleotides line up with TRBD1. The CDR3 is 14 residues long. After removal of 5 bases from V and 1 base from J, the junction contained 5 bases not matched to a gene. The germline gives CDR1 SQVTM, CDR2 ANQGSEA. The CDR3 is CSVNNRGSYNEQFF. As DNA, the CDR3 is TGCAGCGTTAACAACAGGGGTTCCTACAATGAGCAGTTCTTC.

This clone was seen just once. The J gene is TRBJ2-4, the V gene TRBV3-1 (or the pseudogene TRBV3-2); 8 nucleotides match TRBD2. Germline V gene data show CDR1 as LGHDT and CDR2 as YNNKEL (reference sequence). V gave up 5 bases and J gave up 6 bases; unmatched junction bases: 9. The CDR3 extends over 15 amino acids. CDR3 nucleotide sequence: TGTGCCAGCAGCTCCCAGGGAGCGGGGGTAAACATTCAGTACTTC. As protein: CASSSQGAGVNIQYF.

J is TRBJ2-7 and V is TRBV4-3; 7 nucleotides line up with TRBD1. With 0 bases clipped from V and 4 bases from J, the junction kept 6 bases outside the gene matches. Germline V gene lookup returns CDR1 LGHNA and CDR2 YSLEER. There are 15 residues in the CDR3. The CDR3: CASSQDGPGGYEQYF. The CDR3 nucleotides are TGCGCCAGCAGCCAAGATGGGCCAGGGGGTTACGAGCAGTACTTC.

CDR3 in DNA: TGTGCCAGCAGCTTAAATCCCTCCGGAGGCGCTTTCTTT. This translates into CASSLNPSGGAFF. The chain joins TRBV11-3 to TRBJ1-1; no definite D call. The length of the CDR3 is 13 residues. V was shortened by 2 bases and J by 11 bases, with 15 bases between the two germline ends. Germline CDR1 is SGHNT and CDR2 is YENEEA.

The rearrangement uses TRBV19 and TRBJ2-7; tentative D call: TRBD2 (6 bases). Between the trimmed V and J ends, which lost 6 bases and 2 bases, there was a span of 14 bases. The CDR3 has 14 residues. Germline V lookup: CDR1 LNHDA, CDR2 SQIVND (reference sequence). The CDR3 DNA reads TGTGCCAGTAGCCTGGGACGGGGGACCTACGAGCAGTACTTC. The encoded protein is CASSLGRGTYEQYF.

This chain joins TRBV6-1 and TRBJ1-6; no reliable D call. Germline V gene sequence: CDR1 MNHNS, CDR2 SASEGT. V lost 0 bases to trimming and J lost 3 bases, with 9 bases between them. The CDR3 is 16 amino acids. The CDR3 loop reads CASSEAAGHYNSPLHF. The DNA of the CDR3 is TGTGCCAGCAGTGAAGCGGCAGGCCACTATAATTCACCCCTCCACTTT.

The CDR3 DNA reads as TGTGCCAGTAGTACAGGACAGGGGTTTGGCTACACCTTC. Translation gives CASSTGQGFGYTF. This chain uses TRBV19 with TRBJ1-2; 9 positions match TRBD1. This CDR3 has 13 amino acids. V trimming: 4 bases; J trimming: 7 bases; junction bases outside the gene matches: 4. CDR1 and CDR2 from the germline V gene are LNHDA and SQIVND (reference sequence).

The V gene is TRBV15, the J gene TRBJ1-4; TRBD1 matches at 7 bases. The V gene's germline CDR1 is LNHNV and CDR2 YYDKDF (reference sequence). Trimming removed 5 bases from V and 2 bases from J; junction bases left unmatched: 5. The CDR3 spans 15 residues. The CDR3 DNA sequence: TGTGCCACCAGCGTACACAGGGGCACTAATGAAAAACTGTTTTTT. It specifies CATSVHRGTNEKLFF.

The rearrangement joins TRBV5-5 to TRBJ1-1, with unresolved D. The germline V gene has CDR1 SGHKS and CDR2 YYEKEE (reference sequence). The germline V and J ends were trimmed by 5 bases and 1 base, with 9 bases remaining between them. CDR3 length: 13 residues. CDR3 loop: CASSFQSNTEAFF. Written as DNA, the CDR3 is TGTGCCAGCAGTTTCCAATCGAACACTGAAGCTTTCTTT. Supplemented by reference TRBV5-5 and TRBJ1-1, the full variable domain reads DAGVTQSPTHLIKTRGQQVTLRCSPISGHKSVSWYQQVLGQGPQFIFQYYEKEERGRGNFPDRFSARQFPNYSSELNVNALLLGDSALYLCASSFQSNTEAFFGQGTRLTVV.

The rearrangement links TRBV7-3 to TRBJ2-1; possible D gene TRBD2, 6 bases. The V end lost 1 base, the J end lost 4 bases, and 14 bases lay between the germline ends. Germline loops: CDR1 SGHTA, CDR2 FQGTGA. The CDR3 contains 16 residues. The CDR3 bases are TGTGCCAGCAGCTTAAGCGGGGACCCTTCGTACAATGAGCAGTTCTTC. This translates into CASSLSGDPSYNEQFF. Based on the CDR3 plus reference TRBV7-3 and TRBJ2-1, the full variable domain is GAGVSQTPSNKVTEKGKYVELRCDPISGHTALYWYRQSLGQGPEFLIYFQGTGAADDSGLPNDRFFAVRPEGSVSTLKIQRTERGDSAVYLCASSLSGDPSYNEQFFGPGTRLTVL.

In DNA, the CDR3 is TGTGCCAGCAGCCCTGGGGCAGTCCTAAGCACAGATACGCAGTATTTT. It encodes CASSPGAVLSTDTQYF. The chain links TRBV11-2 to TRBJ2-3, with D possibly being TRBD1 (5 bases). The CDR3 has 16 amino acids. Trimming left V 5 bases short and J 0 bases short, with 15 bases between. Germline assignment: CDR1 SGHAT and CDR2 FQNNGV.

The chain couples TRBV5-6 to TRBJ1-2; 9 bases are a match to TRBD1. Unmatched junction bases numbered 6, after V lost 0 bases and J lost 6 bases. Germline V CDR1 and CDR2: SGHDT, YYEEEE. The CDR3 has 15 amino acids. This CDR3 is CASSLGFGTGNGYTF. The DNA for the CDR3 is TGTGCCAGCAGCTTGGGATTTGGGACAGGGAATGGCTACACCTTC.

The genes are TRBV5-6 and TRBJ1-2; D ambiguous. The CDR3 consists of 13 residues. The germline CDR1 and CDR2 sequences are SGHDT and YYEEEE. Trimming took 3 bases from V and 2 from J, leaving 8 bases between them. This chain's CDR3 is CASSSQLNYGYTF. The CDR3 coding sequence is TGTGCCAGCAGCTCGCAGTTGAACTATGGCTACACCTTC.

This chain uses TRBV27 with TRBJ1-2, with 7 bases lining up with TRBD1. Trimming at V came to 8 bases and at J to 4 bases, leaving 13 bases not matched to a gene. This CDR3 comprises 15 residues. Germline V lookup: CDR1 MNHEY, CDR2 SMNVEV (reference sequence). CDR3 DNA sequence: TGTGCCAGCTCTACTGGCTGGGACAGCCCCTATGGCTACACCTTC. Amino acid sequence: CASSTGWDSPYGYTF.

J is TRBJ1-5 and V is TRBV9; D possibly corresponds to TRBD1 (5 bases). The germline V gene has CDR1 SGDLS and CDR2 YYNGEE. V lost 0 bases, J lost 3 bases, and 13 bases lay in between. The CDR3 has 16 residues. CDR3 sequence reads: CASSVGPGGYNQPQHF. The CDR3 region has the DNA TGTGCCAGCAGCGTAGGCCCGGGGGGGTACAATCAGCCCCAGCATTTT.

This clone was seen only once. The genes are TRBV28 and TRBJ2-1; 9 bases map to TRBD2. This CDR3 comprises 15 residues. CDR1 is MDHEN and CDR2 is SYDVKM in the germline V gene. Losses at the gene ends were 3 bases for V and 10 bases for J; bases not matched to a gene: 10. The CDR3 DNA follows: TGTGCCAGCAGTTTGCCAGCGGGGGGCCGTGGGGAGCAGTTCTTC. Translation: CASSLPAGGRGEQFF.

The chain recombines TRBV9 with TRBJ2-1, with 9 positions matching TRBD2. CDR3 length equals 15 residues. Per germline, CDR1 SGDLS and CDR2 YYNGEE. With V trimmed by 7 bases and J by 0 bases, 5 bases remained unmatched. The CDR3 is CASGLAGSSYNEQFF. DNA of the CDR3: TGTGCCAGCGGGCTAGCGGGGAGCTCCTACAATGAGCAGTTCTTC.

This chain connects TRBV5-1 to TRBJ2-2; no clear D gene. The V gene's germline CDR1 is SGHRS and CDR2 YFSETQ. The V end was cut by 0 bases, the J end by 5 bases, with 8 bases between. This CDR3 region has 14 residues. In DNA form, the CDR3 reads TGCGCCAGCAGCTTGGCCCCTTTAACCGGGGAGCTGTTTTTT. As protein: CASSLAPLTGELFF.

This clone was detected only a few times. The V call is TRBV7-6, the J call TRBJ2-3, with D tentatively TRBD2 (7 bases). V lost 5 bases to trimming and J lost 1 base, with 28 bases between them. Germline V gene sequence: CDR1 SGHVS, CDR2 FNYEAQ. The CDR3 is 20 amino acids. For the CDR3, the DNA is TGTGCCAGCAGCCGAGAGGGGGGGTCCATAGTAAGTAAGGGCACAGATACGCAGTATTTT. Translated: CASSREGGSIVSKGTDTQYF. Together with reference TRBV7-6 and TRBJ2-3, the CDR3 gives the full variable domain: GAGVSQSPRYKVTKRGQDVALRCDPISGHVSLYWYRQALGQGPEFLTYFNYEAQQDKSGLPNDRFSAERPEGSISTLTIQRTEQRDSAMYRCASSREGGSIVSKGTDTQYFGPGTRLTVL.

The V gene is TRBV20-1, the J gene TRBJ2-3, with 7 bases fitting TRBD2. Germline V gene sequence: CDR1 DFQATT, CDR2 SNEGSKA (reference sequence). After removal of 3 bases from V and 2 bases from J, the junction contained 5 bases not matched to a gene. CDR3 length: 14 amino acids. The CDR3 here is CSASAGVYTDTQYF. The DNA for the CDR3 is TGCAGTGCTAGTGCGGGAGTATACACAGATACGCAGTATTTT.

V and J are TRBV9 and TRBJ1-2; D may be TRBD1 (5 bases). The germline V gene has CDR1 SGDLS and CDR2 YYNGEE. V lost 4 bases and J lost 8, with 21 bases in between. There are 15 residues in the CDR3. CDR3 loop: CASSPQAAATGGYTF. The DNA of the CDR3 is TGTGCCAGCAGCCCACAGGCCGCAGCTACAGGAGGCTACACCTTC.

This chain joins TRBV12-3 or TRBV12-4 and TRBJ2-2; no clear D gene. V shed 3 bases and J shed 6 bases, with 5 bases lying between them. There are 12 residues in the CDR3. CDR3 DNA sequence: TGTGCCAGCAGTTTGAGTCCCGGGGAGCTGTTTTTT. This codes for CASSLSPGELFF.

The chain links TRBV18 to TRBJ1-3; perhaps TRBD1 as D (6 bases). The CDR3 is 21 residues long. CDR1 is KGHSH, CDR2 LQKENI, per germline. V was cut by 1 base and J by 4 bases, with 29 bases left in between. Written as DNA, the CDR3 is TGTGCCAGCTCACCACGATCGAAGACAGGAGATTCCGGGCAGGGAGGAAACACCATATATTTT. This codes for CASSPRSKTGDSGQGGNTIYF.

J is TRBJ2-6 and V is TRBV19, with a weak D call TRBD1 (5 bases). Trimming removed 4 bases from V and 0 bases from J, with 13 bases in between. The CDR3 covers 17 residues. The V gene's germline CDR1 is LNHDA and CDR2 SQIVND (reference sequence). CDR3 residues: CASSNSRQSSGANVLTF. CDR3 coding DNA: TGTGCCAGTAGTAACTCCCGACAGAGCTCTGGGGCCAACGTCCTGACTTTC.

This chain links TRBV6-2 or TRBV6-3 with TRBJ1-6, with a tentative D call TRBD1 (6 bases). V lost 5 bases and J lost 0, with 14 bases in between. This CDR3 is 17 amino acids long. Germline CDR1 reads MNHEY; CDR2 reads SVGEGT. The CDR3 sequence: CASSQQGSGSYNSPLHF. The CDR3 DNA reads TGTGCCAGCAGTCAACAGGGTTCGGGCTCCTATAATTCACCCCTCCACTTT.